This entry describes one T cell receptor beta chain. Its specificity is unknown. Treatment of all HIV participants took place in the United States. Germline V CDR1 and CDR2: MNHEY, SVGAGI. With 2 bases removed from V and 5 bases from J, the gap between germline ends came to 12 bases. The CDR3 loop spans 14 amino acids. These data belong to a study of long-term antiretroviral therapy in people with HIV. Study-level results: Dominating the repertoire at all time points were the clones that expanded before ART.

The assay, immunoSEQ v3.0, was run at survey level. Clones were sequenced by immunoSEQ multiplex PCR, and TCRdb holds only the in-frame ones, with some missing. The sample includes 20,000 to 25,000 clones, roughly 84% seen only once; the top ten take over 8%. The clonotype originates from a man aged 50 to 59 with HIV. V gene TRBV6-5 combines with J gene TRBJ1-1; tentatively, D is TRBD1 (5 bases). Material: unsorted PBMCs, obtained at the start of antiretroviral therapy. The CDR3 nucleotides are TGTGCCAGCAGTTACGGGGGGGGGATGACTGAAGCTTTCTTT. It translates to CASSYGGGMTEAFF.